This is a list of T cell receptor beta chains from one sample in a study of T-cell reconstitution after alpha-beta-depleted transplantation in children. TCRdb re-derived calls from the PCR reads in MiXCR, one entry per CDR3 protein. The sample records 240,000 or so distinct CDR3 sequences, 8.2% being singletons. Sequencing used PBMCs, mostly from graft donor cells, obtained 180 days after TCRalphabeta/CD19-depleted stem cell transplant. The receptors stem from a male patient between 10 and 17 years old who had a stem cell transplant for acute lymphoblastic leukemia, so the T cells may come from the graft donor. Both conserved end residues are trimmed from each CDR3. D genes are given only for firm matches.

v_call	j_call	d_call	cdr3_aa
TRBV3-1	TRBJ2-4	.	ASSRDRGLAKNIQY
TRBV10-3	TRBJ1-5	.	AISVSPDQPQH
TRBV7-9	TRBJ1-2	.	ASSFGVSYGYT
TRBV15	TRBJ2-1	TRBD1	ATSGWTGPLPYNEQF
TRBV25-1	TRBJ2-7	.	ASSAKGLSSYEQN
TRBV5-6	TRBJ2-2	.	ASSFGLITGELF
TRBV7-9	TRBJ2-2	.	ASSRDREGTGELF
TRBV4-3	TRBJ2-2	.	ASSQEGGLPAGELF
TRBV20-1	TRBJ2-7	TRBD1	SAPTGMMGEQY
TRBV20-1	TRBJ2-3	.	SGGPSTDTQY
TRBV19	TRBJ1-1	TRBD1	ASTLGQGIEAF
TRBV3-1	TRBJ1-3	.	ASTGQHQTGNTIY
TRBV6-2/TRBV6-3	TRBJ2-7	.	ASSGLGVLEQY
TRBV20-1	TRBJ1-5	.	SVQGLGALSNQPQH
TRBV5-1	TRBJ2-3	TRBD1	ASSFDRGTSTDTQY
TRBV6-2/TRBV6-3	TRBJ1-2	.	ASRPHAWTYGYT
TRBV6-2/TRBV6-3	TRBJ1-3	.	ASSYIAGRNSGNTIY
TRBV12-3/TRBV12-4	TRBJ2-7	.	ASSFVLRPYEQY
TRBV3-1	TRBJ2-1	TRBD2	ASSLMRLAGGEQF
TRBV7-2	TRBJ2-7	.	ASSLAGTLYEQY
TRBV11-1	TRBJ1-2	.	ASSLDPARTERGYGYT
TRBV7-2	TRBJ1-5	TRBD1	ASSRRGAQGAQPQH
TRBV21-1	TRBJ2-3	.	ASSRMRRTGVGTLYTQY
TRBV5-1	TRBJ2-2	.	ASTHNTGTGELF
TRBV6-5	TRBJ1-4	TRBD1	ASSYSGTGIYEKLF
TRBV5-5	TRBJ2-5	.	ASSSTTYDFVETQY
TRBV6-2/TRBV6-3	TRBJ1-1	TRBD1	ASSFGQGISNTEAF
TRBV7-6	TRBJ2-5	.	ASSLSPGRETQY
TRBV11-2	TRBJ1-2	TRBD1	ASSLNNPTGIWGYT
TRBV10-3	TRBJ2-2	TRBD1	AILLTGDTGELF
TRBV7-6	TRBJ2-7	.	ASSLAGQGPTYEQY
TRBV5-4	TRBJ2-3	.	ASSLEAVTQY
TRBV2	TRBJ2-7	.	ASSEALWKGLHYEQY
TRBV7-9	TRBJ2-7	.	ASSPPSGDRVLAGIYEQY